Listed here is a single T cell receptor beta chain. Its antigen is still unknown. Qualities for individual bases were not recorded, and no much larger clone is one base off. This sample stems from a study of Ad26.COV2.S vaccination and SARS-CoV-2 variants (dated by TCRdb to the early 2020s). A note on the overall study: Donors in the vaccine arm were drawn from COV1001, a multicentre, randomized, double-blind, placebo-controlled phase I-IIa trial testing Ad26.COV2.S in healthy adults. Ad26.COV2.S was administered intramuscularly at 5 x 10^10 or 1 x 10^11 viral particles, either as a single shot or as two shots given 56 days apart. Sequencing of the TCRbeta repertoire served to evaluate the specificity and breadth of SARS-CoV-2-reactive T cell receptors following Ad26.COV2.S vaccination. A total of 32 samples were included in the TCR-sequenced set, comprising around 19 Ad26.COV2.S vaccine recipients, 5 placebo recipients and 8 SARS-CoV-2 convalescent individuals. Trial participants were randomized into five groups of five: low-dose or high-dose Ad26.COV2.S given once or twice, or placebo on both occasions. Throughout the experiments and outcome assessment, investigators stayed blinded to trial group allocation. What the research found in general, with its limitations: Compared with placebo recipients, Ad26.COV2.S recipients showed higher spike-specific TCR breadth (P = 0.0014). After vaccination, spike-specific CD8+ and CD4+ T cell responses were reported to show substantial breadth. Non-spike TCR breadth was comparable between vaccine and placebo recipients, consistent with the vaccine containing only spike. The authors noted that total T cell responses may have been underestimated by the TCR breadth and depth analyses. The study was not powered for comparison of responses between vaccine doses or regimens.

This specimen's treatment or condition label, interpreted: around 19 received Ad26.COV2.S at low or high dose, single or two shots; about five received placebo; per-sample allocation not given. For vaccine and placebo recipients, repertoires were sequenced using samples collected on day 63 after the first injection. Between 29 July and 7 August 2020, Cohort 1b enrolled 25 adults aged 18-55 years at one site in Boston, USA. Ad26.COV2.S was a replication-incompetent adenovirus type 26 vector expressing a prefusion-stabilized SARS-CoV-2 spike protein from the original Wuhan strain. The CDR3 sequence holds 16 residues, the cysteine and phenylalanine included. Here the CDR3 DNA is all that survives: 48 bases in frame from base 1. V lost 1 base and J lost 4 bases, and the count of bases not matched to a germline gene is 6. Based on the germline V gene, the CDR1 and CDR2 sequences are KGHDR and SFDVKD.

The immunoSEQ Assay was the method used to sequence TCRbeta CDR3 regions. After extraction, genomic DNA underwent amplification by bias-controlled multiplex PCR, followed by high-throughput sequencing. The published analysis was carried out like this. To quantify the absolute abundance of each unique TCRbeta CDR3 region, sequences were collapsed and filtered. T cell fraction was estimated by normalization of TCRbeta template counts to usable DNA, with usable DNA being measured through amplification of reference genes present in all nucleated cells. Repertoire TCRs were annotated as SARS-CoV-2-specific when V gene, CDR3 amino acid sequence and J gene were exactly matched to a known reactive TCR set. The reference SARS-CoV-2 TCR set was derived from MIRA and filtered for enrichment in COVID-19-positive ImmuneCODE repertoires, a step that removed public or cross-reactive TCRs. Using the MIRA antigens, annotated TCRs were further analysed by specific ORF or by position within an ORF. Depth was the summed frequency of annotated unique rearrangements, while breadth was defined as annotated unique rearrangements over total unique productive rearrangements. TCR breadth was compared between groups using two-sided Wilcoxon rank-sum tests. TCRdb stores this immuneACCESS table with in-frame sequences only. Part of the clones is absent; in the studies checked, under half of the shortfall reflects unresolved V genes, and no reason is known for the rest. The V and J calls and clone size come from that table; D and trimming were worked out from the DNA. Within this sample are about 350,000 clones, with 85% of them counted one time only. The ten top clones hold about 3.5% of the sample.

The material sequenced was peripheral blood, taken in a trial of Ad26.COV2.S vaccine versus placebo. This chain joins TRBV24-1 to TRBJ2-1; the central 7 bases match TRBD2. The sequence derives from a person aged 18-65 years who received the Ad26.COV2.S COVID-19 vaccine or a placebo. Here is the DNA: TGTGCCACCAGTGATTTTCGGGGTAGCGGGTACAATGAGCAGTTCTTC. This sequence encodes CATSDFRGSGYNEQFF.